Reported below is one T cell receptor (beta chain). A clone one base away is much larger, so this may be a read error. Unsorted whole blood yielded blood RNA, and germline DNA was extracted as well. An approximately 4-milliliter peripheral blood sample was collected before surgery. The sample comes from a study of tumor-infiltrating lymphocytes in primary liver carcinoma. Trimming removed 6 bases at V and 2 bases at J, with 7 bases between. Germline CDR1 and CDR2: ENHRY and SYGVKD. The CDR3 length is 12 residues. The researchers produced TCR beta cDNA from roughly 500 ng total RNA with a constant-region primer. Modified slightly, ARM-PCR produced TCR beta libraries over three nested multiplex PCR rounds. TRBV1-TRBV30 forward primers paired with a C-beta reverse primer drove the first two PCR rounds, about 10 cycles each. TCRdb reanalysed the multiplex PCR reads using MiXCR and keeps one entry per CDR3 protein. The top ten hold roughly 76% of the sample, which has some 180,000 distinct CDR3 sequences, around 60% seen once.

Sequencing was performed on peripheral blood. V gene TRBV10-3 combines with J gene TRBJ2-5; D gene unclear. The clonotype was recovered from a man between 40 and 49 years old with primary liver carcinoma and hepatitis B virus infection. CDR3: CAISTAQETQYF. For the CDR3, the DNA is TGTGCCATCAGCACAGCTCAAGAGACCCAGTACTTC.